This TCR beta chain was captured by sequencing in a study of CD8+ T cells in alopecia areata. About the study: Tofacitinib dosing lasted 6 to 18 months, which was then followed by 6 months off drug.

The germline gives CDR1 SGHNT, CDR2 YYREEE (reference sequence). The length of the CDR3 is 15 residues. V shed 0 bases and J shed 0 bases, with 7 bases lying between them. After isolation, RNA underwent reverse transcription to generate cDNA as the sequencing template. Clones were read by immunoSEQ multiplex PCR, and TCRdb kept only the in-frame ones, dropping some. The table includes around 250,000 clones, about 68% detected once. Source: CD4+ T cells sorted from blood, taken at week 0. This chain uses TRBV5-4 with TRBJ2-1; the D is unclear. The sequence was obtained from a human donor with alopecia areata. The CDR3 nucleotides are TGTGCCAGCAGCTTGGGGGCGAGCTCCTACAATGAGCAGTTCTTC. Translated: CASSLGASSYNEQFF.